A single sample is the source of the 29 T cell receptor beta chains below, sequenced in a study of blood T cell repertoires in COVID-19. Clones were read by immunoSEQ multiplex PCR, and TCRdb kept only the in-frame ones, dropping some. Of approximately 65,000 clones in the sample, roughly 84% were seen once. Sequencing was done on a sample of peripheral blood. All receptors derive from a man in his fifties or sixties with acute or convalescent COVID-19.

The chain joins TRBV6-5 to TRBJ2-7; D is perhaps TRBD2 (5 bases). Looked up from germline, CDR1 is MNHEY and CDR2 is SVGAGI. Deletions cut 0 bases from V and 5 bases from J, with 14 bases between. The CDR3 contains 15 residues. In DNA form, the CDR3 reads TGTGCCAGCAGTTACTCGGGGTTGGGGAGCGACGAGCAGTACTTC. Encoded protein: CASSYSGLGSDEQYF.

V usage is TRBV7-9 and J usage is TRBJ2-7; D uncertain. Per the germline V gene, CDR1 is SEHNR and CDR2 is FQNEAQ (reference sequence). The CDR3 contains 14 residues. V was cut by 5 bases and J by 1 base, with 12 bases left in between. DNA of the CDR3: TGTGCCAGCAGCCCTATAAGTGGTTCCTACGAGCAGTACTTC. Translated, it gives CASSPISGSYEQYF.

The J gene is TRBJ2-1, the V gene TRBV12-3 or TRBV12-4; 8 bases are a match to TRBD2. With 3 bases clipped from V and 6 bases from J, the junction kept 1 base outside the gene matches. The CDR3 contains 13 residues. The CDR3 protein is CASSFGGANEQFF. In DNA form, the CDR3 reads TGTGCCAGCAGTTTCGGGGGGGCCAATGAGCAGTTCTTC.

The rearrangement links TRBV11-3 to TRBJ2-3, with TRBD1 identical over 9 bases. This CDR3 comprises 19 residues. V lost 4 bases, J lost 2 bases, and 16 bases stayed unmatched. CDR1 is SGHNT and CDR2 is YENEEA in the germline V gene. The CDR3 sequence: CASSSYGTGYEAITDTQYF. The CDR3 DNA reads TGTGCCAGCAGCTCCTACGGGACAGGGTATGAGGCCATCACAGATACGCAGTATTTT.

The CDR3 sequence is CASSLEGPGNTEAFF. The CDR3, as DNA: TGCGCCAGCAGCCTAGAGGGGCCGGGGAACACTGAAGCTTTCTTT. The chain employs TRBV4-1 and TRBJ1-1; maybe TRBD1 (5 bases). The V end was cut by 4 bases, the J end by 1 base, with 13 bases between. Germline V gives CDR1 MGHRA, CDR2 YSYEKL. CDR3 length: 15 residues.

The rearrangement joins TRBV6-5 to TRBJ1-5, with TRBD1 identical over 8 bases. The V segment lost 7 bases and the J segment 3 bases; nucleotides outside the gene matches: 8. The length of the CDR3 is 15 residues. Looked up from germline, CDR1 is MNHEY and CDR2 is SVGAGI. CDR3 nucleotides: TGTGCCAGCAACGGACAGGGCGGTCACAATCAGCCCCAGCATTTT. Translating it yields CASNGQGGHNQPQHF.

The chain carries TRBV9 and TRBJ2-5; 7 bases fit TRBD1. The junction had 4 bases not matched to a gene; V was cut back by 2 bases and J by 0 bases. The germline V gene encodes CDR1 SGDLS and CDR2 YYNGEE. The CDR3 covers 15 residues. CDR3 sequence: CASSVGDSYQETQYF. CDR3 in DNA: TGTGCCAGCAGCGTGGGGGACAGCTACCAAGAGACCCAGTACTTC.

J is TRBJ1-4 and V is TRBV5-4, with 9 bases lining up with TRBD1. The ends lost 4 bases at V and 7 bases at J; junction bases unmatched: 5. Germline CDR1 is SGHNT and CDR2 is YYREEE (reference sequence). The length of the CDR3 is 14 residues. The CDR3 region has the DNA TGTGCCAGCAGCCCGGACAGGGGCGGTGAAAAACTGTTTTTT. Its protein is CASSPDRGGEKLFF.

V and J are TRBV5-1 and TRBJ2-2; a possible D gene is TRBD1 (5 bases). V lost 0 bases to trimming and J lost 6 bases, with 12 bases between them. This CDR3 has 15 amino acids. CDR1 SGHRS and CDR2 YFSETQ come from the germline V gene. CDR3 residues: CASSLGDRTAGELFF. Here the CDR3 DNA reads TGCGCCAGCAGCTTGGGTGACAGAACGGCCGGGGAGCTGTTTTTT.

The rearrangement links TRBV7-9 to TRBJ1-4, with 9 bases aligning to TRBD1. This CDR3 region has 14 residues. J was trimmed by 7 bases and V by 6 bases; bases with no gene match: 6. From germline, CDR1 is SEHNR and CDR2 FQNEAQ (reference sequence). The CDR3 coding sequence is TGTGCCAGCAGGTCCGGGACAGGGCTTGAAAAACTGTTTTTT. Amino acid sequence: CASRSGTGLEKLFF.

The chain carries TRBV19 and TRBJ1-1; a possible D gene is TRBD1 (6 bases). The CDR3 has 15 residues. Germline CDR1 is LNHDA and CDR2 is SQIVND (reference sequence). V gave up 5 bases and J gave up 4 bases, with 17 bases separating them. CDR3 sequence: CASSFIEGVVTEAFF. The CDR3 region has the DNA TGTGCCAGTAGTTTCATCGAGGGGGTTGTCACTGAAGCTTTCTTT.

A single count supports this clone. This sequence joins TRBV9 and TRBJ1-3; 7 nucleotides align to TRBD1. CDR1 and CDR2 (germline): SGDLS, YYNGEE. This CDR3 is 15 amino acids long. Trimming removed 2 bases from V and 2 bases from J; junction bases left unmatched: 4. The CDR3 region has the DNA TGTGCCAGCAGCGTTGGGACAGCCCCTGGAAACACCATATATTTT. Protein sequence: CASSVGTAPGNTIYF.

The chain links TRBV27 to TRBJ2-1; 14 bases agree with TRBD2. The CDR3 runs 18 residues. The J segment lost 3 bases and the V segment lost 5 bases, leaving 9 bases of the junction unmatched. The germline CDR1 and CDR2 sequences are MNHEY and SMNVEV (reference sequence). CDR3 sequence reads: CASSAGLAGVGFYNEQFF. DNA of the CDR3: TGTGCCAGCAGTGCGGGACTAGCGGGAGTAGGTTTCTACAATGAGCAGTTCTTC.

V and J are TRBV7-6 and TRBJ2-7, with 12 bases matching TRBD2. There are 15 residues in the CDR3. CDR1 SGHVS and CDR2 FNYEAQ come from the germline V gene. The J segment lost 3 bases and the V segment lost 5 bases, leaving 5 bases of the junction unmatched. CDR3 sequence: CASSNGLAGFYEQYF. The CDR3, as DNA: TGTGCCAGCAGCAACGGACTAGCGGGATTCTACGAGCAGTACTTC.

This clone has a handful of counts. V usage is TRBV6-5 and J usage is TRBJ2-5; TRBD1 might be the D (6 bases). This CDR3 has 13 amino acids. V was shortened by 5 bases and J by 5 bases, with 12 bases between the two germline ends. Germline V CDR1 and CDR2: MNHEY, SVGAGI. CDR3 sequence reads: CASSRDNRETQYF. CDR3 DNA: TGTGCCAGCAGTCGGGACAACAGGGAGACCCAGTACTTC.

This clone has just a few counts. The chain is built from TRBV15 and TRBJ1-6; D is unclear. Germline values: CDR1 LNHNV, CDR2 YYDKDF (reference sequence). CDR3 length: 16 amino acids. The V end was cut by 0 bases, the J end by 10 bases, with 16 bases between. The CDR3 loop reads CATSRDSGRGGSPLHF. CDR3 DNA: TGTGCCACCAGCAGAGATTCAGGACGAGGCGGGTCACCCCTCCACTTT.

The rearrangement links TRBV19 to TRBJ2-5; TRBD2 matches 8 bases. Germline V CDR1 and CDR2: LNHDA, SQIVND (reference sequence). The CDR3 is made up of 14 amino acids. V lost 6 bases to trimming and J lost 2 bases; unmatched junction nucleotides: 5. The CDR3 sequence is CASSLAGLQETQYF. DNA for the CDR3: TGTGCCAGTAGCCTAGCGGGCCTTCAAGAGACCCAGTACTTC.

The V gene is TRBV2, the J gene TRBJ2-3; D unresolved. Germline V CDR1 and CDR2: SNHLY, FYNNEI. CDR3 size: 12 residues. Trimming cost V 7 bases and J 1 base, with 6 bases left between them. CDR3 protein: CASNAGTDTQYF. As DNA, the CDR3 is TGTGCCAGCAATGCGGGCACAGATACGCAGTATTTT.

V usage is TRBV6-6 and J usage is TRBJ1-3, with D unclear. V was pared by 5 bases and J by 10 bases, with 15 bases between. The CDR3 runs 13 residues. Looked up from germline, CDR1 is MNHNY and CDR2 is SVGAGI (reference sequence). The CDR3 nucleotides read TGTGCCAGCAGTGGGGAGAGCCGAGGTACCATATATTTT. Encoded protein: CASSGESRGTIYF.

V usage is TRBV6-2 or TRBV6-3 and J usage is TRBJ2-3; 9 bases match TRBD2. The CDR3 spans 15 residues. Per germline, CDR1 MNHEY and CDR2 SVGEGT. After removal of 2 bases from V and 6 bases from J, the junction contained 6 bases not matched to a gene. CDR3 bases: TGTGCCAGCAGTTACGCGGGGGGGCCTTTTGATACGCAGTATTTT. This codes for CASSYAGGPFDTQYF.

V gene TRBV10-3 combines with J gene TRBJ1-5; D might be TRBD1 (5 bases). The CDR3 consists of 15 residues. Trimming cost V 4 bases and J 0 bases, with 10 bases left between them. The germline CDR1 and CDR2 sequences are ENHRY and SYGVKD. CDR3 nucleotides: TGTGCCATCAGTGGAGACAGTTATAGCAATCAGCCCCAGCATTTT. Its protein is CAISGDSYSNQPQHF.

A note on this clone: The sample holds other DNA sequences that translate to the same CDR3. The CDR3 is CASSLGGLGYTF. The CDR3 DNA sequence: TGCGCCAGCAGCTTGGGAGGGCTAGGCTACACCTTC. The chain recombines TRBV5-1 with TRBJ1-2; no clear D. The length of the CDR3 is 12 residues. Germline CDR1 is SGHRS and CDR2 is YFSETQ. The V end lost 0 bases, the J end lost 8 bases, and 8 bases lay between the germline ends. The full variable domain, completed using reference TRBV5-1 and TRBJ1-2, is KAGVTQTPRYLIKTRGQQVTLSCSPISGHRSVSWYQQTPGQGLQFLFEYFSETQRNKGNFPGRFSGRQFSNSRSEMNVSTLELGDSALYLCASSLGGLGYTFGSGTRLTVV.

The chain uses TRBV25-1 and TRBJ1-2, with 9 bases aligning to TRBD1. Germline V gives CDR1 MGHDK, CDR2 SYGVNS. CDR3 length: 15 amino acids. After removal of 0 bases from V and 4 bases from J, the junction contained 3 bases not matched to a gene. CDR3 amino acids: CASSEYRGQGYGYTF. The CDR3 region has the DNA TGTGCCAGCAGTGAATATAGGGGACAGGGCTATGGCTACACCTTC.

The chain uses TRBV28 and TRBJ1-6; 9 bases are shared with TRBD1. This CDR3 comprises 14 residues. Germline loops: CDR1 MDHEN, CDR2 SYDVKM. Germline trimming cut 6 bases from V and 13 bases from J; bases unmatched to any gene: 10. The CDR3 sequence: CASRSGQGRSPLHF. CDR3 nucleotides: TGTGCCAGCAGATCGGGACAGGGTCGATCTCCCCTCCACTTT.

The chain recombines TRBV12-3 or TRBV12-4 with TRBJ1-2; D might be TRBD1 (5 bases). Between the trimmed V and J ends, which lost 2 bases and 4 bases, there was a span of 8 bases. The CDR3 loop spans 13 amino acids. The CDR3 DNA reads as TGTGCCAGCAGTTTAACAGGCTTCTATGGCTACACCTTC. Its translation is CASSLTGFYGYTF.

The rearrangement links TRBV6-6 to TRBJ1-1; D ambiguous. The germline V gene has CDR1 MNHNY and CDR2 SVGAGI (reference sequence). The length of the CDR3 is 13 residues. Trimming left V 8 bases short and J 2 bases short, with 12 bases between. DNA of the CDR3: TGTGCCAGCGTCGTATCGGGTAACACTGAAGCTTTCTTT. Encoded protein: CASVVSGNTEAFF.

In DNA, the CDR3 is TGTGCCAGTAGTATTCGGGCCTTGCCGGGACAGTATAGCAATCAGCCCCAGCATTTT. It translates to CASSIRALPGQYSNQPQHF. The chain joins TRBV19 to TRBJ1-5; 7 positions agree with TRBD1. Germline V gives CDR1 LNHDA, CDR2 SQIVND (reference sequence). Trimming at V came to 3 bases and at J to 0 bases, leaving 14 bases not matched to a gene. This CDR3 has 19 amino acids.

This rearrangement joins TRBV29-1 to TRBJ1-1; TRBD1 aligns across 11 bases. The CDR3 consists of 15 residues. V gave up 6 bases and J gave up 1 base; unmatched junction bases: 7. Germline V gene data show CDR1 as SQVTM and CDR2 as ANQGSEA. In DNA, the CDR3 is TGCAGCGTGAAGGGACAGGGGGGAGGGAACACTGAAGCTTTCTTT. Amino acid sequence: CSVKGQGGGNTEAFF.

V usage is TRBV21-1 and J usage is TRBJ1-2. TRBV21-1 is noted as a pseudogene. The CDR3 has 17 amino acids. The CDR3 coding sequence is TGTGCCAGCAGCAAAGAAGACTGGGGACTAGCTAACTATGGCTACACCTTC. This encodes CASSKEDWGLANYGYTF.